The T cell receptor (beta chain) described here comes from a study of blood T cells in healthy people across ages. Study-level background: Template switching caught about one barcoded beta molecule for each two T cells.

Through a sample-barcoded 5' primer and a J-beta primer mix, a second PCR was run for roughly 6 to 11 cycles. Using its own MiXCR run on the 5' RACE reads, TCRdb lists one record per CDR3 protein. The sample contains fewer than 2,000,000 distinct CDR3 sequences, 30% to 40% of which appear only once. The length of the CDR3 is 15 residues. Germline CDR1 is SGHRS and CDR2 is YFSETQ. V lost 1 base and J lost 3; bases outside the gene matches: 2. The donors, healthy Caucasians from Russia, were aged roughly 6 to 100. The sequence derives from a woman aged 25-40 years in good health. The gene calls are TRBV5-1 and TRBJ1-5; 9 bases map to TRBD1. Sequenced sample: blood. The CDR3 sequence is CASSLTGGYNQPQHF. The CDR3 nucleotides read TGCGCCAGCAGCTTGACAGGGGGCTACAATCAGCCCCAGCATTTT.